This T cell receptor beta chain was recovered during a study of Ad26.COV2.S vaccination and SARS-CoV-2 variants. The wider study: Each vaccinee took Ad26.COV2.S intramuscularly, once or twice 56 days apart.

Treatment in this sample: some 20 received Ad26.COV2.S at low or high dose, single or two shots; about 5 received placebo; per-sample allocation not given. The samples date from day 63 after the first vaccine or placebo injection. The administered vaccine (an Ad26 vector) expressed Wuhan-strain SARS-CoV-2 spike. Clones were sequenced by immunoSEQ multiplex PCR, and TCRdb holds only the in-frame ones, with some missing. The sample has approximately 480,000 clones, 70% to 90% seen once. Worth noting for this clone: The antigen is not known.

Overall study results and limits: Ad26.COV2.S recipients had broader spike-specific TCRs (P = 0.0014).

Germline CDR1 and CDR2: SGDLS and YYNGEE. Trimming cost V 5 bases and J 6 bases, with 18 bases left between them. The CDR3 runs 15 residues. The receptor's source is a person aged 18 to 59 who received the Ad26.COV2.S COVID-19 vaccine or a placebo. This specimen consisted of peripheral blood, obtained in a trial of Ad26.COV2.S vaccine versus placebo. V gene TRBV9 combines with J gene TRBJ1-5; tentatively, D is TRBD1 (5 bases). This chain's CDR3 is CASSINWDVSQPQHF. Here the CDR3 DNA reads TGTGCCAGCAGTATTAATTGGGACGTTAGTCAGCCCCAGCATTTT.